These T cell receptor beta chains were read from a single sample in a study of early T cells in non-severe SARS-CoV-2 infection. TCRdb processed the 5' RACE reads anew with MiXCR; each CDR3 protein has one entry. The table records 69,000 or so distinct CDR3 sequences, approximately 13% of them present only once. Source material: whole blood. These receptors all come from an adult who was a healthcare worker with PCR-confirmed SARS-CoV-2 infection or an uninfected control (not recorded which). The CDR3 runs from the conserved cysteine through the conserved F or W. The D gene is left open where the match is weak. Rows give clone size only sometimes, using once, few, many, or a class for an expanded clone.

TRBJ1-1,TRBV13,.,many,15,CASSPRRPKNTEAFF,TGTGCCAGCAGCCCTAGACGACCGAAGAACACTGAAGCTTTCTTT
TRBJ1-2,TRBV5-5,TRBD1,many,13,CASSRDRAGGYTF,TGTGCCAGCAGTCGGGACAGGGCGGGTGGCTACACCTTC
TRBJ2-7,TRBV4-1,.,few,14,CASSQVQGPYEQYF,TGCGCCAGCAGCCAAGTACAGGGACCCTACGAGCAGTACTTC
TRBJ2-7,TRBV29-1,.,few,17,CSVEAPRPGGLSCEQYF,TGCAGCGTTGAAGCCCCACGCCCCGGGGGCCTTTCCTGCGAGCAGTACTTC
TRBJ2-1,TRBV11-2,.,.,15,CASSASETLYNEQFF,TGTGCCAGCAGCGCCAGCGAGACCCTATACAATGAGCAGTTCTTC
TRBJ2-1,TRBV11-3,.,many,15,CASSSMGTGGSEQFF,TGTGCCAGCAGCTCTATGGGGACTGGGGGGTCTGAGCAGTTCTTC
TRBJ1-6,TRBV6-6,TRBD1,few,16,CASSYSGQGYNSPLHF,TGTGCCAGCAGTTACTCGGGACAGGGCTATAATTCACCCCTCCACTTT
TRBJ2-3,TRBV7-2,TRBD2,many,14,CASSAGGSTDTQYF,TGTGCCAGCAGCGCGGGAGGAAGCACAGATACGCAGTATTTT
TRBJ2-1,TRBV19,TRBD2,many,16,CASSTMTSGHYNEQFF,TGTGCCAGTAGTACTATGACTAGCGGGCACTACAATGAGCAGTTCTTC
TRBJ1-1,TRBV29-1,TRBD1,.,13,CSGTGLGNTEAFF,TGCAGCGGGACAGGGTTGGGGAACACTGAAGCTTTCTTT
TRBJ2-2,TRBV5-6,.,.,14,CASSLTGSPGELFF,TGTGCCAGCAGCTTGACAGGGTCCCCCGGGGAGCTGTTTTTT
TRBJ1-1,TRBV27,.,many,16,CASSLLSGGKGTEAFF,TGTGCCAGCAGTTTACTTTCCGGGGGTAAGGGCACTGAAGCTTTCTTT
TRBJ1-2,TRBV19,.,few,14,CASSTTPGAYGYTF,TGTGCCAGTAGTACAACTCCGGGGGCCTATGGCTACACCTTC
TRBJ1-6,TRBV12-3/TRBV12-4,.,many,15,CASSLKGEGGSPLHF,TGTGCCAGCAGTTTAAAGGGGGAAGGAGGTTCACCCCTCCACTTT
TRBJ2-3,TRBV5-6,TRBD2,.,16,CASSTSGRAESDTQYF,TGTGCCAGCAGCACAAGCGGGAGGGCCGAATCAGATACGCAGTATTTT
TRBJ2-1,TRBV6-4,.,.,19,CASSLQGLGSGLGDNEQFF,TGTGCCAGCAGCCTACAGGGATTGGGTTCCGGCCTGGGGGACAATGAGCAGTTCTTC
TRBJ2-3,TRBV6-5,TRBD2,.,14,CASSYRLASDTQYF,TGTGCCAGCAGTTACAGACTAGCGTCAGATACGCAGTATTTT
TRBJ1-5,TRBV4-1,.,few,15,CASSQGRQLNQPQHF,TGCGCCAGCAGCCAAGGGCGACAGCTCAATCAGCCCCAGCATTTT
TRBJ2-1,TRBV4-3,.,few,12,CASSQDRGFQFF,TGCGCCAGCAGCCAAGATAGGGGGTTTCAGTTCTTC
TRBJ1-1,TRBV7-2,.,few,14,CASRKTMTETEAFF,TGTGCCAGCAGAAAAACAATGACAGAGACTGAAGCTTTCTTT
TRBJ2-5,TRBV7-2,TRBD2,few,16,CASSYSGGNIQETQYF,TGTGCCAGCAGCTATAGCGGGGGGAATATTCAAGAGACCCAGTACTTC
TRBJ2-7,TRBV7-2,TRBD1,few,15,CASRLTGTVFYEQYF,TGTGCCAGCAGGTTAACCGGGACAGTTTTCTACGAGCAGTACTTC
TRBJ1-1,TRBV5-1,TRBD1,.,14,CASSEGTGGTEAFF,TGCGCCAGCAGCGAAGGGACAGGGGGCACTGAAGCTTTCTTT
TRBJ2-1,TRBV5-1,.,many,13,CASSLYQNNEQFF,TGCGCCAGCAGCTTGTATCAGAACAATGAGCAGTTCTTC
TRBJ2-7,TRBV4-3,.,many,14,CASSLGLNPYEQYF,TGCGCCAGCAGCCTAGGACTGAACCCCTACGAGCAGTACTTC
TRBJ1-2,TRBV6-1,.,.,13,CASILGSNYGYTF,TGTGCCAGCATTCTGGGGTCTAACTATGGCTACACCTTC
TRBJ1-1,TRBV12-3/TRBV12-4,.,.,12,CAGGGWGTEAFF,TGTGCCGGAGGGGGTTGGGGCACTGAAGCTTTCTTT
TRBJ1-1,TRBV30,.,.,10,CACTAVGAFF,TGTGCCTGCACGGCAGTCGGAGCTTTCTTT
TRBJ2-1,TRBV5-8,TRBD1,.,13,CASSLLTGWEQFF,TGTGCCAGCAGCCTACTGACAGGGTGGGAGCAGTTCTTC